This T cell receptor (beta chain) was sequenced during a study of OX40 agonist ivuxolimab in advanced cancers. The germline V gene encodes CDR1 SGDLS and CDR2 YYNGEE. The ends lost 3 bases at V and 8 bases at J; junction bases unmatched: 14. The CDR3 has 16 residues. Only in-frame clones appear in the TCRdb table, and some are missing; sequencing was by immunoSEQ multiplex PCR. The table has 57,000 or so clones, over 90% seen once. The TCR was taken from an adult with an advanced solid tumor such as melanoma, head and neck, liver or kidney cancer. The specimen was CD4+ or CD8+ T cells sorted from blood, collected in a trial of the OX40 agonist ivuxolimab. This sequence joins TRBV9 and TRBJ2-1; 7 bases map to TRBD2. The DNA of the CDR3 is TGTGCCAGCAGCGGATCCGGGACTATATTGTGGGATGAGCAGTTCTTC. The encoded protein is CASSGSGTILWDEQFF.